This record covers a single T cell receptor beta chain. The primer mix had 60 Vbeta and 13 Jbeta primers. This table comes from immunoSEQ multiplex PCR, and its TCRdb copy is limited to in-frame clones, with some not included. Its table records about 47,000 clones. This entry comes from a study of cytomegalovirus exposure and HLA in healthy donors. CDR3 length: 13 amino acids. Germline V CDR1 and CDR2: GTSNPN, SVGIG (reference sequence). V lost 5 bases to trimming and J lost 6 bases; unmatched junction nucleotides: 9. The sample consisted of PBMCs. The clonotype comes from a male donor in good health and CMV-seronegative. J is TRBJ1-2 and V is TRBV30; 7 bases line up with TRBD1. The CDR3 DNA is TGTGCCTGGGACGCCGGGACAGACGATGGCTACACCTTC. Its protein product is CAWDAGTDDGYTF. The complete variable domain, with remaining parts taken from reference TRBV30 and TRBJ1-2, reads SQTIHQWPATLVQPVGSPLSLECTVEGTSNPNLYWYRQAAGRGLQLLFYSVGIGQISSEVPQNLSASRPQDRQFILSSKKLLLSDSGFYLCAWDAGTDDGYTFGSGTRLTVV.